The present T cell receptor beta chain was sequenced within a study of shared clonotypes between healthy human individuals. Whole-study findings and limits: Generation probability values for non-shared clonotypes were lower than those for clonotypes shared by all four donors. Only blood was sampled; tissue repertoires likely differ.

Points on this clone: Its target is not known.

Using immunoSEQ multiplex PCR, the repertoire was profiled, and TCRdb retains in-frame clones only, with some absent. Of more than 2 million clones detected, 85% to 95% appear once; the ten largest clones hold 0.13%. Germline-derived CDR1 and CDR2 are SNHLY and FYNNEI. J gave up 9 bases and V 6 bases, and 10 bases lay outside the gene matches. The CDR3 loop spans 15 amino acids. Sequenced material: naive CD4+ T cells sorted from blood. Sample subset: CD45RA+ positively selected. The clonotype was recovered from a man younger than 30 in good health. The chain couples TRBV2 to TRBJ1-6, with TRBD1 matching over 8 bases. In DNA form, the CDR3 reads TGTGCCAGCAGGCCGGGACAGGCAAAAGGTTCACCCCTCCACTTT. Protein product: CASRPGQAKGSPLHF.